This TCR beta chain was sequenced during a study of cytomegalovirus exposure and HLA in healthy donors. Trimming shortened V by 4 bases and J by 1 base, and 17 bases separated the two germline ends. Germline V lookup: CDR1 MNHEY, CDR2 SMNVEV (reference sequence). The CDR3 length is 16 residues. The PCR made use of 60 Vbeta and 13 Jbeta primers. Data came from immunoSEQ multiplex PCR; TCRdb stores just in-frame clones and leaves some out. The sample gives 150,000 to 180,000 clones, about four fifths of which show up once; over 6% is in the top ten. The chain is built from TRBV27 and TRBJ2-7; the D gene is possibly TRBD1 (6 bases). This TCR was sampled from a man aged 25-45 years in good health and CMV-seropositive. Input material: PBMCs. The CDR3 loop reads CASSSGGGRTSYEQYF. CDR3 bases: TGTGCCAGCAGTTCGGGTGGGGGCAGGACTTCCTACGAGCAGTACTTC.